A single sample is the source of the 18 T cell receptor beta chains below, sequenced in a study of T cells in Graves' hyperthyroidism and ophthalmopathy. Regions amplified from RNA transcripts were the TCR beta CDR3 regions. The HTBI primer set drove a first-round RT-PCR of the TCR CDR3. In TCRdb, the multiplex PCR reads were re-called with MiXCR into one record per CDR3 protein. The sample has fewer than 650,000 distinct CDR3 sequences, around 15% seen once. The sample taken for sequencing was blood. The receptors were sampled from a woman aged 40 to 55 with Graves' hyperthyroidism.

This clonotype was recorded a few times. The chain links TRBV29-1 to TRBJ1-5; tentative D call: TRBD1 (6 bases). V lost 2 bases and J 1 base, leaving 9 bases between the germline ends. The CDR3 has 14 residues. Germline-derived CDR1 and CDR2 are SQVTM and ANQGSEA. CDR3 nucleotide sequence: TGCAGCGTTGAAATACAGGGAAGCAATCAGCCCCAGCATTTT. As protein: CSVEIQGSNQPQHF.

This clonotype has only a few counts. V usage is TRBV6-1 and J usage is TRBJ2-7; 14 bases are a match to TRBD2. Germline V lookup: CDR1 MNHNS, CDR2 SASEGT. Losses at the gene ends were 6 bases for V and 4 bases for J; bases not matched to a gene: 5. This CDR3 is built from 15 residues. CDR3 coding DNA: TGTGCCAGCAGCGGGACTAGCGGGAGTAAGTACGAGCAGTACTTC. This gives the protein CASSGTSGSKYEQYF.

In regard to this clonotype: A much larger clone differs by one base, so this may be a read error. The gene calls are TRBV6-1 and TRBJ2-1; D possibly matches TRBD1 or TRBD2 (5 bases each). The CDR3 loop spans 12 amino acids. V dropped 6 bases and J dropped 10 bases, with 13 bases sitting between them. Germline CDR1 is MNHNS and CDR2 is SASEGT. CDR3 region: CASRGETHEQFF. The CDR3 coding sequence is TGTGCCAGCAGGGGGGAAACCCACGAGCAGTTCTTC.

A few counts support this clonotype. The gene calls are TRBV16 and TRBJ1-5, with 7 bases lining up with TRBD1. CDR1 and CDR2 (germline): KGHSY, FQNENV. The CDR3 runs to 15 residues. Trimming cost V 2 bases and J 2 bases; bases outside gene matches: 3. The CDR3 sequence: CASSQPQGGNQPQHF. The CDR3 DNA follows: TGTGCCAGCAGCCAACCTCAGGGGGGCAATCAGCCCCAGCATTTT.

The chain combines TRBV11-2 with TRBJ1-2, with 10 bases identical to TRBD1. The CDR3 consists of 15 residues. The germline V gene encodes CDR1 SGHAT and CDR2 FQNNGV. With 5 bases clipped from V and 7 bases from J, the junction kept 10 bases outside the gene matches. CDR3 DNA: TGTGCCAGCAGCCAAAATGACAGGGGGCGCGTTGGCTACACCTTC. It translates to CASSQNDRGRVGYTF.

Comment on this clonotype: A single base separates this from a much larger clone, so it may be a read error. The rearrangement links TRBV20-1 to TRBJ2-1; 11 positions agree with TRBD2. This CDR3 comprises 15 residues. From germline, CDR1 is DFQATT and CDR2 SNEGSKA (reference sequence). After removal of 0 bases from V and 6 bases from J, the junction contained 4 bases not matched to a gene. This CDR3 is CSARDQLAGVNEQFF. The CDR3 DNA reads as TGCAGTGCTAGAGATCAACTAGCGGGAGTCAATGAGCAGTTCTTC.

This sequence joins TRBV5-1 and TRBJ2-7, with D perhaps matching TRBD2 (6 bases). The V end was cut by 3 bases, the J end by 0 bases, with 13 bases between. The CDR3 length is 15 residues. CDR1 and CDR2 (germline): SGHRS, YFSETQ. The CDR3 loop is CASSYGGPSSYEQYF. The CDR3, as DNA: TGCGCCAGCAGCTACGGAGGGCCTAGCTCCTACGAGCAGTACTTC.

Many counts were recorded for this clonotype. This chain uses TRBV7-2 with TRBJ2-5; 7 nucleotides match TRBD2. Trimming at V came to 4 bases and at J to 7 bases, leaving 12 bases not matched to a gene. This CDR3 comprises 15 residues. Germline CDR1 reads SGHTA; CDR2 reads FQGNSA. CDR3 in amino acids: CASSYSGLGGVTQYF. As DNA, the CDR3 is TGTGCCAGCAGCTATTCCGGACTAGGTGGCGTGACCCAGTACTTC.

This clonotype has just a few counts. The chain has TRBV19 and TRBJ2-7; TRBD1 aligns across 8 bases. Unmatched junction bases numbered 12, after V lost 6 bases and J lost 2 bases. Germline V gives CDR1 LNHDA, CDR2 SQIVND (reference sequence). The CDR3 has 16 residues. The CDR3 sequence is CASSHETGTGTYEQYF. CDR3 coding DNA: TGTGCCAGTAGCCACGAAACCGGGACAGGAACCTACGAGCAGTACTTC.

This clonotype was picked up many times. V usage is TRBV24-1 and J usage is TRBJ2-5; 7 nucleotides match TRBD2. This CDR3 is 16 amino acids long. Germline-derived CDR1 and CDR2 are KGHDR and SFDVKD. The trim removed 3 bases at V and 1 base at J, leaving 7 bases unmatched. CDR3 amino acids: CATSDPAGDVQETQYF. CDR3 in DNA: TGTGCCACCAGTGATCCCGCGGGGGACGTCCAAGAGACCCAGTACTTC.

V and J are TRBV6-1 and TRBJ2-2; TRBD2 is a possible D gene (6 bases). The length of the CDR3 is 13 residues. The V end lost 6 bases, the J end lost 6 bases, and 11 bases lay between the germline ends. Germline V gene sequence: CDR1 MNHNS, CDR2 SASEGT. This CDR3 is CASRGSGAGELFF. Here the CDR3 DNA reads TGTGCCAGCAGGGGTTCGGGGGCCGGGGAGCTGTTTTTT.

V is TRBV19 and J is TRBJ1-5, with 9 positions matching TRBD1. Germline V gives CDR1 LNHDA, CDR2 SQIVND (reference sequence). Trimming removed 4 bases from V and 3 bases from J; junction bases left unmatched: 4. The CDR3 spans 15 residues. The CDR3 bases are TGTGCCAGTAGTACCCGGGACAGGGACAATCAGCCCCAGCATTTT. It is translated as CASSTRDRDNQPQHF.

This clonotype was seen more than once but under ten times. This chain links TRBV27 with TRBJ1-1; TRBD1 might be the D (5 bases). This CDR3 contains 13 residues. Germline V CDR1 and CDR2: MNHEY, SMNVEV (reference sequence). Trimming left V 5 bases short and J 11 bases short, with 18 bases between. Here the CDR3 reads CASSQFEVGTAFF. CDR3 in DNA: TGTGCCAGCAGTCAATTCGAGGTCGGGACTGCTTTCTTT.

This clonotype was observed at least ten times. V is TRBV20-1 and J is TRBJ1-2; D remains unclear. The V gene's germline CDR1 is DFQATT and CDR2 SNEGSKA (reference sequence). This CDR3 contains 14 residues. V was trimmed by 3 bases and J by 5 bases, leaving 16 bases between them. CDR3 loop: CSARESGTRYGYTF. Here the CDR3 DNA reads TGCAGTGCTAGGGAGTCGGGCACCCGTTATGGCTACACCTTC.

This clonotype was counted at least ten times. The CDR3 reads CASSTSGSTAGELFF. CDR3 DNA sequence: TGCGCCAGCAGCACTAGCGGGAGCACAGCCGGGGAGCTGTTTTTT. The chain recombines TRBV5-1 with TRBJ2-2; 11 bases are a match to TRBD2. With V trimmed by 4 bases and J by 6 bases, 5 bases remained unmatched. Germline V gene sequence: CDR1 SGHRS, CDR2 YFSETQ. The CDR3 runs 15 residues. Combining the CDR3 with reference TRBV5-1 and TRBJ2-2 gives the whole variable domain KAGVTQTPRYLIKTRGQQVTLSCSPISGHRSVSWYQQTPGQGLQFLFEYFSETQRNKGNFPGRFSGRQFSNSRSEMNVSTLELGDSALYLCASSTSGSTAGELFFGEGSRLTVL.

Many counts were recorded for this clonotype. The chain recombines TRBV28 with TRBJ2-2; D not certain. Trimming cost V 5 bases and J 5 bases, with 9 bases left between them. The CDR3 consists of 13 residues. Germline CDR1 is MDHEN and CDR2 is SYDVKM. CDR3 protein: CASSRVLTGELFF. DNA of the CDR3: TGTGCCAGCAGTAGGGTTTTGACCGGGGAGCTGTTTTTT.

The CDR3 region has the DNA TGTGCCAGCAGTCCTCGGACAGGGGGGCGAGCTTTCTTT. Protein: CASSPRTGGRAFF. The chain couples TRBV27 to TRBJ1-1; TRBD1 aligns across 10 bases. Germline values: CDR1 MNHEY, CDR2 SMNVEV (reference sequence). The CDR3 length is 13 residues. The V and J ends lost 5 bases and 10 bases, in that order; junction bases with no gene match: 7.

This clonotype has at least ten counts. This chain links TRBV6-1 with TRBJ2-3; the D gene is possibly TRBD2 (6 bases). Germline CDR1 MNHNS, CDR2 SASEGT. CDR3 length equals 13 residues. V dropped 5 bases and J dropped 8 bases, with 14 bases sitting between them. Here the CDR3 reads CASSYGGVGTQYF. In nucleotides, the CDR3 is TGTGCCAGCAGTTACGGGGGTGTGGGTACGCAGTATTTT.